Presented here are 10 T cell receptor beta chains from one specimen sequenced in a study of T-cell memory formation after mild COVID-19. TCRdb analysed the 5' RACE reads with MiXCR anew, one entry per CDR3 protein. The repertoire holds about 560,000 distinct CDR3 sequences, with 17% as singletons. Sequencing input: PBMCs or a T cell subset sorted from them (not recorded which). The receptor set was obtained from an adult woman who had mild COVID-19 (a few samples of this study predate the infection). Cell type and time point are not known.

The CDR3 DNA sequence: TGTGCCAGCAGCTCCGGACTTAGCAATCAGCCCCAGCATTTT. Translating gives CASSSGLSNQPQHF. The chain is built from TRBV7-9 and TRBJ1-5, with D hard to call. V lost 4 bases and J lost 0, with 7 bases in between. The CDR3 runs 14 residues. The germline CDR1 and CDR2 sequences are SEHNR and FQNEAQ (reference sequence).

The chain joins TRBV7-2 to TRBJ1-1; possibly TRBD1 for D (5 bases). Trimming cost V 4 bases and J 2 bases, with 14 bases left between them. Germline-derived CDR1 and CDR2 are SGHTA and FQGNSA. This CDR3 has 15 amino acids. The DNA of the CDR3 is TGTGCCAGCAGCTCAGGGCCTCACTATAACACTGAAGCTTTCTTT. This gives the protein CASSSGPHYNTEAFF. Filled out from reference TRBV7-2 and TRBJ1-1, the complete variable domain reads GAGVSQSPSNKVTEKGKDVELRCDPISGHTALYWYRQSLGQGLEFLIYFQGNSAPDKSGLPSDRFSAERTGGSVSTLTIQRTQQEDSAVYLCASSSGPHYNTEAFFGQGTRLTVV.

The chain combines TRBV28 with TRBJ2-7; the match to TRBD1 covers 10 bases. The trim removed 3 bases at V and 0 bases at J, leaving 8 bases unmatched. From germline, CDR1 is MDHEN and CDR2 SYDVKM. The CDR3 has 17 residues. The DNA of the CDR3 is TGTGCCAGCAGTTTCGGTATAGGGACAGGGGTCTCCTACGAGCAGTACTTC. Translating gives CASSFGIGTGVSYEQYF.

The DNA of the CDR3 is TGTGCCAGCAGTTACAGTGAAGATATTTGGGTATATAATTCACCCCTCCACTTT. It yields the protein CASSYSEDIWVYNSPLHF. The chain links TRBV6-2 or TRBV6-3 to TRBJ1-6; D is undetermined. In germline, CDR1 is MNHEY, CDR2 SVGEGT. V lost 2 bases and J 4 bases, leaving 18 bases between the germline ends. The CDR3 consists of 18 residues.

V usage is TRBV7-2 and J usage is TRBJ2-5, with D unresolved. CDR3 size: 13 residues. The V and J ends lost 6 bases and 0 bases respectively, with 8 bases between them. Germline V CDR1 and CDR2: SGHTA, FQGNSA. The CDR3 DNA reads as TGTGCCAGCAGTTTTCAGAACCAAGAGACCCAGTACTTC. This encodes CASSFQNQETQYF.

The genes are TRBV13 and TRBJ2-5; D is perhaps TRBD1 or TRBD2 (6 bases each). V was pared by 0 bases and J by 7 bases, with 21 bases between. Looked up from germline, CDR1 is PRHDT and CDR2 is FYEKMQ (reference sequence). The CDR3 length is 17 residues. The CDR3 nucleotides read TGTGCCAGCAGCTTAGGCATTCCCAGGGGAGGACGGGGGACCCAGTACTTC. This encodes CASSLGIPRGGRGTQYF.

The chain links TRBV30 to TRBJ2-7, with TRBD2 matching 13 bases. The J segment lost 3 bases and the V segment lost 3 bases, leaving 11 bases of the junction unmatched. Germline V lookup: CDR1 GTSNPN, CDR2 SVGIG (reference sequence). The CDR3 length is 17 residues. CDR3 in amino acids: CAWSREIGTSGNYEQYF. The DNA of the CDR3 is TGTGCCTGGAGCCGAGAGATCGGGACTAGCGGGAACTACGAGCAGTACTTC.

The chain combines TRBV15 with TRBJ1-2; TRBD1 might be the D (6 bases). The CDR3 runs to 18 residues. Deletions cut 0 bases from V and 4 bases from J, with 21 bases between. Per germline, CDR1 LNHNV and CDR2 YYDKDF (reference sequence). CDR3 protein: CATSRDREAGARGYGYTF. The DNA of the CDR3 is TGTGCCACCAGCAGAGATAGGGAAGCGGGGGCGCGGGGCTATGGCTACACCTTC. The full variable domain, completed using reference TRBV15 and TRBJ1-2, is DAMVIQNPRYQVTQFGKPVTLSCSQTLNHNVMYWYQQKSSQAPKLLFHYYDKDFNNEADTPDNFQSRRPNTSFCFLDIRSPGLGDTAMYLCATSRDREAGARGYGYTFGSGTRLTVV.

In this sample, this clonotype turned up a few times. The chain joins TRBV3-1 to TRBJ2-7, with a tentative D call TRBD2 (7 bases). Germline V CDR1 and CDR2: LGHDT, YNNKEL (reference sequence). The CDR3 covers 13 residues. V shed 11 bases and J shed 7 bases, with 21 bases lying between them. CDR3 sequence: CACSGAGVGEQYF. The CDR3 DNA reads as TGTGCCTGCTCGGGGGCGGGAGTTGGGGAGCAGTACTTC.

V usage is TRBV20-1 and J usage is TRBJ1-5, with 9 bases identical to TRBD1. CDR3 length: 14 amino acids. Germline CDR1 is DFQATT and CDR2 is SNEGSKA (reference sequence). The V segment lost 1 base and the J segment 7 bases; nucleotides outside the gene matches: 5. Here the CDR3 DNA reads TGCAGTGCTAGAGGACAGGGGGGAAGGCAGCCCCAGCATTTT. The encoded protein is CSARGQGGRQPQHF.